This TCR beta chain originates from a study of siplizumab effects on memory and regulatory T cells. Study-level points and caveats: Unstimulated subsets accounted for the mapping of only a minor share of the clones that were alloreactive.

The protocol was immunoSEQ multiplex PCR, while the TCRdb copy is restricted to in-frame clones and leaves out a portion. This sample yields some 100,000 clones, of which approximately 94% are seen a single time; 6.5% belongs to the top ten. This CDR3 has 12 amino acids. In germline, CDR1 is SQVTM, CDR2 ANQGSEA. V shed 4 bases and J shed 8 bases, with 11 bases lying between them. This clone has a handful of counts. What it binds is not known. This TCR was sampled from a human donor in good health. Sequenced input: CD8+ T cells sorted from blood. V usage is TRBV29-1 and J usage is TRBJ2-2; D uncertain. The CDR3 loop reads CSVVDNSGELFF. CDR3 nucleotides: TGCAGCGTTGTCGACAATAGTGGGGAGCTGTTTTTT.